The 19 T cell receptor beta chains below were found in one sample sequenced in a study of CD8+ T cells in alopecia areata. After isolation, RNA underwent reverse transcription to generate cDNA as the sequencing template. Using immunoSEQ multiplex PCR, the repertoire was profiled, and TCRdb retains in-frame clones only, with some absent. The sample lists 90,000 to 100,000 clones; around 45% were seen once. What was sequenced was CD4+ T cells sorted from blood. These receptors were obtained from a human donor with alopecia areata.

This clone showed up just a few times. V gene TRBV7-9 combines with J gene TRBJ2-3; perhaps TRBD1 as D (5 bases). Deletions cut 5 bases from V and 6 bases from J, with 15 bases between. Germline V gene sequence: CDR1 SEHNR, CDR2 FQNEAQ (reference sequence). The CDR3 is 14 residues long. CDR3 protein: CASSLSGMGDTQYF. CDR3 nucleotides: TGTGCCAGCAGCCTCTCAGGGATGGGGGATACGCAGTATTTT.

This sequence joins TRBV30 and TRBJ2-3; no reliable D call. This CDR3 spans 13 amino acids. Germline V gene lookup returns CDR1 GTSNPN and CDR2 SVGIG (reference sequence). Deletions cut 0 bases from V and 0 bases from J, with 4 bases between. This CDR3 reads CAWSVKSTDTQYF. In DNA, the CDR3 is TGTGCCTGGAGTGTGAAAAGCACAGATACGCAGTATTTT.

This clone appeared once. This rearrangement joins TRBV7-9 to TRBJ2-5; D is possibly TRBD1 (6 bases). Trimming cost V 3 bases and J 1 base, with 18 bases left between them. This CDR3 is built from 17 residues. Germline V gene data show CDR1 as SEHNR and CDR2 as FQNEAQ (reference sequence). The CDR3 is CASSFAPGTGLQETQYF. The CDR3 nucleotides are TGTGCCAGCAGCTTCGCGCCGGGAACAGGGCTCCAAGAGACCCAGTACTTC.

The chain has TRBV2 and TRBJ2-1; 7 bases are a match to TRBD1. V dropped 8 bases and J dropped 5; count of bases not matched to a gene: 9. Germline V gene sequence: CDR1 SNHLY, CDR2 FYNNEI. The CDR3 loop spans 14 amino acids. The CDR3 loop is CASLTGRLNNEQFF. CDR3 nucleotides: TGTGCCAGCCTGACAGGGCGTCTTAACAATGAGCAGTTCTTC.

The chain recombines TRBV14 with TRBJ2-7; 10 bases are shared with TRBD1. The germline V gene has CDR1 SGHDN and CDR2 FVKESK. CDR3 length: 14 amino acids. Losses at the gene ends were 4 bases for V and 3 bases for J; bases not matched to a gene: 3. The CDR3 reads CASSRRTGGYEQYF. The CDR3 region has the DNA TGTGCCAGCAGCCGTAGGACAGGGGGCTACGAGCAGTACTTC.

This clone was found a few times. The chain joins TRBV4-2 to TRBJ2-3; D call uncertain. CDR1 and CDR2 (germline): LGHNA, YNFKEQ. V lost 4 bases to trimming and J lost 1 base, with 6 bases between them. The CDR3 spans 13 residues. CDR3 bases: TGTGCCAGCAGCCCCCTCGGCACAGATACGCAGTATTTT. Amino acid sequence: CASSPLGTDTQYF.

This clone appeared a few times. The chain links TRBV7-9 to TRBJ1-2, with D tentatively TRBD1 (6 bases). This CDR3 region has 16 residues. Germline V gene lookup returns CDR1 SEHNR and CDR2 FQNEAQ (reference sequence). V was pared by 2 bases and J by 4 bases, with 17 bases between. The CDR3, as DNA: TGTGCCAGCAGCTTAAGTATGCGGGACAACCGCTATGGCTACACCTTC. Residues: CASSLSMRDNRYGYTF.

The chain links TRBV29-1 to TRBJ1-1; 7 bases align to TRBD1. CDR1 and CDR2 (germline): SQVTM, ANQGSEA. The V gene end was trimmed by 6 bases and the J gene end by 0 bases; junction bases not matched to a gene: 4. This CDR3 has 13 amino acids. The CDR3 reads CSVRTGLNTEAFF. CDR3 coding DNA: TGCAGCGTCAGGACAGGCCTGAACACTGAAGCTTTCTTT.

V gene TRBV4-1 combines with J gene TRBJ2-3, with 12 bases matching TRBD2. The ends lost 0 bases at V and 9 bases at J; junction bases unmatched: 7. The CDR3 is 16 residues long. Looked up from germline, CDR1 is MGHRA and CDR2 is YSYEKL. The CDR3 DNA reads as TGCGCCAGCAGCCAAGATCCCGGACTAGCGGGACCGACGCAGTATTTT. Amino acids: CASSQDPGLAGPTQYF.

This clone has only a few counts. V usage is TRBV19 and J usage is TRBJ1-2, with D unresolved. The CDR3 is 14 amino acids. The germline V and J ends were trimmed by 3 bases and 5 bases, with 13 bases remaining between them. CDR1 is LNHDA, CDR2 SQIVND, per germline (reference sequence). CDR3: CASSMRFPGYGYTF. DNA of the CDR3: TGTGCCAGTAGTATGCGGTTCCCGGGGTATGGCTACACCTTC.

This clone has more than one count but fewer than ten. V is TRBV7-2 and J is TRBJ1-4; D remains unclear. Germline V gene data show CDR1 as SGHTA and CDR2 as FQGNSA. This CDR3 region has 14 residues. V shed 1 base and J shed 6 bases, with 9 bases lying between them. The CDR3 here is CASSLGRWDEKLFF. CDR3 nucleotides: TGTGCCAGCAGCTTAGGGCGCTGGGATGAAAAACTGTTTTTT. Filled out from reference TRBV7-2 and TRBJ1-4, the complete variable domain reads GAGVSQSPSNKVTEKGKDVELRCDPISGHTALYWYRQSLGQGLEFLIYFQGNSAPDKSGLPSDRFSAERTGGSVSTLTIQRTQQEDSAVYLCASSLGRWDEKLFFGSGTQLSVL.

The chain uses TRBV27 and TRBJ2-7; D call uncertain. From germline, CDR1 is MNHEY and CDR2 SMNVEV (reference sequence). V lost 2 bases and J lost 6, with 5 bases in between. This CDR3 region has 11 residues. As DNA, the CDR3 is TGTGCCAGCAGTTTAATGGGCGAGCAGTACTTC. Translated: CASSLMGEQYF.

V gene TRBV30 combines with J gene TRBJ1-5, with D perhaps TRBD1 (6 bases). The length of the CDR3 is 14 residues. V lost 4 bases, J lost 5 bases, and 15 bases lay in between. In germline, CDR1 is GTSNPN, CDR2 SVGIG (reference sequence). CDR3 sequence (DNA): TGTGCCTGGACGTCCACAGGGCGATATCAGCCCCAGCATTTT. This encodes CAWTSTGRYQPQHF.

The chain has TRBV6-5 and TRBJ2-3, with TRBD2 identical over 7 bases. The germline gives CDR1 MNHEY, CDR2 SVGAGI. CDR3 length: 15 residues. Germline trimming cut 8 bases from V and 0 bases from J; bases unmatched to any gene: 8. The CDR3 protein is CASWGLAVSTDTQYF. In DNA form, the CDR3 reads TGTGCCAGCTGGGGCCTAGCGGTTAGCACAGATACGCAGTATTTT.

V usage is TRBV29-1 and J usage is TRBJ2-3, with no clear D. This CDR3 region has 19 residues. The germline V gene has CDR1 SQVTM and CDR2 ANQGSEA. V was pared by 3 bases and J by 2 bases, with 27 bases between. In DNA, the CDR3 is TGCAGCGTTGACAGAGGATGGGATCGGCTGGGATTAACCACAGATACGCAGTATTTT. It is translated as CSVDRGWDRLGLTTDTQYF.

V and J are TRBV15 and TRBJ2-3; a possible D gene is TRBD2 (6 bases). Trimming took 0 bases from V and 4 from J, leaving 14 bases between them. This CDR3 contains 16 residues. CDR1 LNHNV and CDR2 YYDKDF come from the germline V gene (reference sequence). The CDR3 sequence: CATSRDRRGGPDTQYF. The CDR3 bases are TGTGCCACCAGCAGAGACAGGAGGGGAGGCCCAGATACGCAGTATTTT. Full variable domain (outside the CDR3, taken from reference TRBV15 and TRBJ2-3): DAMVIQNPRYQVTQFGKPVTLSCSQTLNHNVMYWYQQKSSQAPKLLFHYYDKDFNNEADTPDNFQSRRPNTSFCFLDIRSPGLGDTAMYLCATSRDRRGGPDTQYFGPGTRLTVL.

This clone turned up a few times. The gene calls are TRBV18 and TRBJ2-7; TRBD2 agrees at 7 bases. The trim removed 3 bases at V and 0 bases at J, leaving 8 bases unmatched. Per germline, CDR1 KGHSH and CDR2 LQKENI. The CDR3 has 16 amino acids. Written as DNA, the CDR3 is TGTGCCAGCTCACCCAATGGCGGGACTAACTCCTACGAGCAGTACTTC. It translates to CASSPNGGTNSYEQYF.

V is TRBV5-1 and J is TRBJ2-7; D may correspond to TRBD1 or TRBD2 (6 bases each). This CDR3 contains 14 residues. Germline V lookup: CDR1 SGHRS, CDR2 YFSETQ. The ends were cut back, 7 bases at V and 3 bases at J, with 17 bases in the middle. DNA of the CDR3: TGCGCCAGCGGAACCTGGGGGGCCAGCTACGAGCAGTACTTC. Its protein product is CASGTWGASYEQYF.

This clone was seen a handful of times. This chain connects TRBV29-1 to TRBJ1-5; no firm D call. The CDR3 runs to 13 residues. V lost 4 bases and J lost 0, with 7 bases in between. Germline CDR1 SQVTM, CDR2 ANQGSEA. DNA for the CDR3: TGCAGCGTTGCTACATATAGCAATCAGCCCCAGCATTTT. Its protein product is CSVATYSNQPQHF.